The clone carrying this T cell receptor (beta chain) was detected a few times. Under the authors' procedure: Amplification from reference gene primers served as the basis for estimated nucleated cell counts. The table came from immunoSEQ multiplex PCR; TCRdb's copy has only in-frame clones and leaves some out. From that table come the V and J calls and clone size; the DNA was used to work out D and trimming. The sample yields about 160,000 clones, 84% seen once. This specimen belongs to a study of blood T cell repertoires in COVID-19. This sequence originates from a man in his forties who had recovered from COVID-19. The material sequenced was peripheral blood.

The CDR3 DNA reads as TGCAGTGCTAGTGACCCACGGGGGACGCAGTATTTT. Translated, it gives CSASDPRGTQYF. This chain joins TRBV20-1 and TRBJ2-3, with D possibly TRBD2 on 6 matching bases. CDR1 and CDR2 (germline): DFQATT, SNEGSKA (reference sequence). The CDR3 is made up of 12 amino acids. V lost 3 bases to trimming and J lost 9 bases, with 13 bases between them.